This T cell receptor (beta chain) was retrieved from a study of blood T cells in healthy people across ages. Study-level points and caveats: It was not possible, with unsorted PBMCs, to conclusively compare naive and antigen-experienced cells.

Together with a sample-barcoded 5' primer, a J-beta primer mix was included in a second PCR lasting about 6 to 12 cycles. TCRdb reanalysed the 5' RACE reads using MiXCR and keeps one entry per CDR3 protein. Among about 1.8 million distinct CDR3 sequences listed, 40% to 55% were seen once. This clonotype was observed a few times. The antigen is undetermined. CDR3 length: 16 amino acids. The germline CDR1 and CDR2 sequences are SGHRS and YFSETQ. The ends lost 4 bases at V and 0 bases at J; junction bases unmatched: 6. This receptor was identified in a woman aged 40 to 49 in good health. Sequencing was carried out using blood. The chain carries TRBV5-1 and TRBJ2-3, with TRBD1 identical over 9 bases. CDR3 nucleotides: TGCGCCAGCAGCAGCTGGGACAGGGAGAGCACAGATACGCAGTATTTT. Translation: CASSSWDRESTDTQYF.